A selection of T cell receptor beta chains follows, all from one sample in a study of T cell responses to AZD1222 COVID-19 vaccine. This table comes from immunoSEQ multiplex PCR, and its TCRdb copy is limited to in-frame clones, with some not included. The table lists approximately 83,000 clones, around 90% of them singletons, with 4.5% to 5.5% in the top ten. The sequencing here drew on peripheral blood, taken on day 0 of MenACWY control vaccination. All receptors come from an adult in good health. Both conserved end residues are part of each CDR3. The D gene is left open where the match is weak. Size is omitted from some rows. Given values are once, few, many or a class for expanded clones.

TRBV15	.	TRBJ1-3	.	CATSRDLDPSGNTIYF	TGTGCCACCAGCAGAGATCTGGATCCGTCAGGAAACACCATATATTTT
TRBV9	.	TRBJ1-1	.	CASSVATLGNTEAFF	TGTGCCAGCAGCGTAGCTACCTTGGGGAACACTGAAGCTTTCTTT
TRBV2	.	TRBJ1-5	once	CASSESEGGQPQHF	TGTGCCAGCAGTGAATCTGAGGGGGGGCAGCCCCAGCATTTT
TRBV7-9	.	TRBJ1-2	few	CASSLGGLYYGYTF	TGTGCCAGCAGCTTAGGGGGGCTCTACTATGGCTACACCTTC
TRBV25-1	.	TRBJ2-1	.	CASSVYRAGTYNEQFF	TGTGCCAGCAGTGTGTACCGGGCGGGGACATACAATGAGCAGTTCTTC
TRBV7-3	.	TRBJ1-1	.	CASSLDQGTEAFF	TGTGCCAGCAGCCTCGACCAGGGAACTGAAGCTTTCTTT
TRBV11-2	TRBD1	TRBJ1-4	.	CASSPDRGSEKLFF	TGTGCCAGCAGCCCCGACAGGGGGAGTGAAAAACTGTTTTTT
TRBV7-6	.	TRBJ2-1	.	CASSYETGIYNEQFF	TGTGCCAGCAGCTACGAAACGGGTATTTATAATGAGCAGTTCTTC
TRBV28	.	TRBJ1-1	.	CASNGRAHTEAFF	TGTGCCAGCAACGGGAGGGCCCACACTGAAGCTTTCTTT
TRBV9	TRBD1	TRBJ1-6	.	CASSARTGNSPLHF	TGTGCCAGCAGCGCCAGGACAGGCAATTCACCCCTCCACTTT
TRBV19	.	TRBJ2-1	.	CATTAGLFNEQFF	TGTGCCACTACGGCGGGTTTATTCAATGAGCAGTTCTTC
TRBV19	TRBD2	TRBJ2-1	once	CASSIGGGPYNEQFF	TGTGCCAGTAGTATAGGGGGAGGGCCGTACAATGAGCAGTTCTTC
TRBV5-1	.	TRBJ2-7	.	CASSSMDEQYF	TGCGCCAGCAGCAGTATGGACGAGCAGTACTTC
TRBV6-5	TRBD2	TRBJ2-1	once	CASSYSVTSGINEQFF	TGTGCCAGCAGTTACTCGGTGACTAGCGGGATTAATGAGCAGTTCTTC
TRBV3-1/TRBV3-2	.	TRBJ2-7	.	CASSQGVTPYEQYF	TGTGCCAGCAGCCAAGGGGTAACCCCCTACGAGCAGTACTTC
TRBV21-1	.	TRBJ1-5	.	CASSAIQHF	TGTGCCAGCAGCGCGATCCAGCATTTT
TRBV28	TRBD1	TRBJ2-7	.	CASSLPGQGIYEQYF	TGTGCCAGCAGTTTACCTGGACAGGGAATATACGAGCAGTACTTC
TRBV13	.	TRBJ1-1	once	CASSPDRSRVDTEAFF	TGTGCCAGCAGCCCAGACAGGTCCCGCGTGGACACTGAAGCTTTCTTT
TRBV6-1	TRBD1	TRBJ2-6	few	CASSGDRVRSTSLGANVLTF	TGTGCCAGCAGTGGCGACAGGGTGCGATCAACTTCTCTCGGGGCCAACGTCCTGACTTTC
TRBV5-1	TRBD1	TRBJ2-1	.	CASSTGQGSYNEQFF	TGCGCCAGCAGCACAGGACAGGGGTCCTACAATGAGCAGTTCTTC
TRBV6-5	.	TRBJ2-1	.	CASSYGFLDEQFF	TGTGCCAGCAGTTACGGCTTTTTGGATGAGCAGTTCTTC
TRBV7-9	.	TRBJ1-3	.	CASSGGTFGNTIYF	TGTGCCAGCAGCGGCGGGACATTTGGAAACACCATATATTTT
TRBV5-4	.	TRBJ2-3	.	CASSSPAEGGGQYF	TGTGCCAGCAGCTCCCCAGCGGAGGGAGGGGGGCAGTATTTT
TRBV9	TRBD2	TRBJ2-7	.	CASSGGGLLSYEQYF	TGTGCCAGCAGCGGGGGGGGACTGCTCTCCTACGAGCAGTACTTC